A selection of T cell receptor beta chains follows, all from one sample in a study of early T cells in non-severe SARS-CoV-2 infection. MiXCR was run by TCRdb on the 5' RACE reads, yielding one entry per CDR3 protein. Of 46,000 or so distinct CDR3 sequences detected, around 4.1% appear once; the ten largest clones hold 3%. Input material: whole blood. Receptor source: an adult who was a healthcare worker with PCR-confirmed SARS-CoV-2 infection or an uninfected control (not recorded which). The CDR3 runs from the conserved cysteine through the conserved F or W. A D gene is named only where the DNA matches it firmly. Only some rows state a clone size, as once, few, many or a class for expanded clones.

J gene: TRBJ2-2; V gene: TRBV7-7; clone size: few; D gene: -; CDR3 DNA: TGTGCTAGCAGCTTAAGCTGGGGGAACACCGGGGAGCTGTTTTTT; CDR3 protein: CASSLSWGNTGELFF
J gene: TRBJ2-3; V gene: TRBV19; clone size: few; D gene: -; CDR3 DNA: TGTGCCAGTAGTATTGGGGGCCCAGATACGCAGTATTTT; CDR3 protein: CASSIGGPDTQYF
J gene: TRBJ1-4; V gene: TRBV6-2/TRBV6-3; clone size: many; D gene: -; CDR3 DNA: TGTGCCAGCAGAATTAATGAAAAACTGTTTTTT; CDR3 protein: CASRINEKLFF
J gene: TRBJ2-7; V gene: TRBV6-5; clone size: many; D gene: TRBD1; CDR3 DNA: TGTGCCAGCAGTTACTCAGGGGGCGACTCCTACGAGCAGTACTTC; CDR3 protein: CASSYSGGDSYEQYF
J gene: TRBJ2-1; V gene: TRBV25-1; clone size: many; D gene: TRBD2; CDR3 DNA: TGTGCCAGCAGTGAAAAGACTAGCGGGTACAATGAGCAGTTCTTC; CDR3 protein: CASSEKTSGYNEQFF
J gene: TRBJ2-6; V gene: TRBV5-4; clone size: -; D gene: TRBD1; CDR3 DNA: TGTGCCAGCAGCTTGGAGGGGGCCACTGGGGCCAACGTCCTGACTTTC; CDR3 protein: CASSLEGATGANVLTF
J gene: TRBJ2-1; V gene: TRBV29-1; clone size: many; D gene: TRBD2; CDR3 DNA: TGCAGCGCCCCGGGGGTAGCGGGGTACAATGAGCAGTTCTTC; CDR3 protein: CSAPGVAGYNEQFF
J gene: TRBJ2-7; V gene: TRBV7-9; clone size: -; D gene: -; CDR3 DNA: TGTGCCAGCAGCTTAGATTCGCAGGCCAGCTCCTACGAGCAGTACTTC; CDR3 protein: CASSLDSQASSYEQYF
J gene: TRBJ2-7; V gene: TRBV6-1; clone size: many; D gene: TRBD1; CDR3 DNA: TGTGCCAGCAGTCGACAGGGGGCCAGCGAGCAGTACTTC; CDR3 protein: CASSRQGASEQYF
J gene: TRBJ2-7; V gene: TRBV30; clone size: many; D gene: TRBD1; CDR3 DNA: TGTGCCTGGACCCCAGGGGGACACGAGCAGTACTTC; CDR3 protein: CAWTPGGHEQYF
J gene: TRBJ2-2; V gene: TRBV11-2; clone size: few; D gene: -; CDR3 DNA: TGTGCCAGCAGCCTAACCGGGACATTGAACACCGGGGAGCTGTTTTTT; CDR3 protein: CASSLTGTLNTGELFF
J gene: TRBJ1-5; V gene: TRBV6-6; clone size: many; D gene: TRBD1; CDR3 DNA: TGTGCCAGCAAAACAGGGGCGTCCGGTCAGCCCCAGCATTTT; CDR3 protein: CASKTGASGQPQHF
J gene: TRBJ2-3; V gene: TRBV7-8; clone size: few; D gene: -; CDR3 DNA: TGTGCCAGCAGAACAGGGTTATGGACAGATACGCAGTATTTT; CDR3 protein: CASRTGLWTDTQYF
J gene: TRBJ2-7; V gene: TRBV19; clone size: many; D gene: -; CDR3 DNA: TGTGCCAGTAGTCAGGTGGGTGGGACCTACGAGCAGTACTTC; CDR3 protein: CASSQVGGTYEQYF
J gene: TRBJ1-2; V gene: TRBV19; clone size: many; D gene: TRBD1; CDR3 DNA: TGTGCCAGTAGTATGGCGGACAGGGCGGACGGCTACACCTTC; CDR3 protein: CASSMADRADGYTF
J gene: TRBJ1-2; V gene: TRBV5-1; clone size: many; D gene: -; CDR3 DNA: TGCGCCAGCAGCCTGGGGACACACAACTATGGCTACACCTTC; CDR3 protein: CASSLGTHNYGYTF
J gene: TRBJ2-3; V gene: TRBV6-6; clone size: few; D gene: TRBD1; CDR3 DNA: TGTGCCAGCAGACACACAGGGGGCTTAGGTAGTACAGATACGCAGTATTTT; CDR3 protein: CASRHTGGLGSTDTQYF
J gene: TRBJ2-7; V gene: TRBV7-9; clone size: many; D gene: -; CDR3 DNA: TGTGCCAGCAGCCCCCAGGGGAGGGCCAAGTACGAGCAGTACTTC; CDR3 protein: CASSPQGRAKYEQYF
J gene: TRBJ2-5; V gene: TRBV9; clone size: many; D gene: -; CDR3 DNA: TGTGCCAGCAGCGTAGGGAGACAGCGCCAAGAGACCCAGTACTTC; CDR3 protein: CASSVGRQRQETQYF
J gene: TRBJ2-5; V gene: TRBV9; clone size: many; D gene: -; CDR3 DNA: TGTGCCAGCAGTTGGGGGGATGTGGAGACCCAGTACTTC; CDR3 protein: CASSWGDVETQYF
J gene: TRBJ2-3; V gene: TRBV15; clone size: many; D gene: TRBD2; CDR3 DNA: TGTGCCACGCTAGCGGGGGGCACAGATACGCAGTATTTT; CDR3 protein: CATLAGGTDTQYF
J gene: TRBJ2-1; V gene: TRBV29-1; clone size: many; D gene: TRBD2; CDR3 DNA: TGCAGCGTTCCGTCCGGGACTAGACGCAATGAGCAGTTCTTC; CDR3 protein: CSVPSGTRRNEQFF
J gene: TRBJ2-5; V gene: TRBV20-1; clone size: -; D gene: TRBD2; CDR3 DNA: TGCAGTGCTAGTGCGGCTAGCGGGGGGGGAGCCCAGTACTTC; CDR3 protein: CSASAASGGGAQYF
J gene: TRBJ1-1; V gene: TRBV11-2; clone size: many; D gene: TRBD1; CDR3 DNA: TGTGCCAGCAGCGCCCGACAGGGGAGGGACACTGAAGCTTTCTTT; CDR3 protein: CASSARQGRDTEAFF
J gene: TRBJ2-7; V gene: TRBV20-1; clone size: many; D gene: -; CDR3 DNA: TGCAGTGCTACAATGGGTCCCTACAGCTCCTACGAGCAGTACTTC; CDR3 protein: CSATMGPYSSYEQYF
J gene: TRBJ2-3; V gene: TRBV5-1; clone size: many; D gene: TRBD2; CDR3 DNA: TGCGCCAGCAAACGGACTAGCGGAAGCACAGATACGCAGTATTTT; CDR3 protein: CASKRTSGSTDTQYF
J gene: TRBJ2-7; V gene: TRBV29-1; clone size: many; D gene: -; CDR3 DNA: TGCAGCGTTGTCGACGGGTCCTACGAGCAGTACTTC; CDR3 protein: CSVVDGSYEQYF
J gene: TRBJ2-1; V gene: TRBV10-3; clone size: many; D gene: TRBD2; CDR3 DNA: TGTGCCATCAGTGAGTCTGGCGGGGGGGCGAATGAGCAGTTCTTC; CDR3 protein: CAISESGGGANEQFF
J gene: TRBJ1-1; V gene: TRBV4-1; clone size: -; D gene: -; CDR3 DNA: TGCGCCAGCAGCCTCCGCGTACCAGGGGCCGCCATGAACACTGAAGCTTTCTTT; CDR3 protein: CASSLRVPGAAMNTEAFF
J gene: TRBJ2-7; V gene: TRBV5-5; clone size: many; D gene: -; CDR3 DNA: TGTGCCAGCAGCCACCTCAGTTTCGAGGGCTACGAGCAGTACTTC; CDR3 protein: CASSHLSFEGYEQYF
J gene: TRBJ2-5; V gene: TRBV6-5; clone size: many; D gene: TRBD1; CDR3 DNA: TGTGCCAGCAGTGGTTACGGGACAGGGGGCCTGGAGACCCAGTACTTC; CDR3 protein: CASSGYGTGGLETQYF
J gene: TRBJ2-1; V gene: TRBV7-9; clone size: -; D gene: TRBD2; CDR3 DNA: TGTGCCAGCACCGTGGGTGCGGGAGGGCCCTATGAGCAGTTCTTC; CDR3 protein: CASTVGAGGPYEQFF
J gene: TRBJ2-4; V gene: TRBV4-1; clone size: many; D gene: TRBD2; CDR3 DNA: TGCGCCAGCAGCCTACTAGCGGTAGCCAAAAACATTCAGTACTTC; CDR3 protein: CASSLLAVAKNIQYF
J gene: TRBJ2-7; V gene: TRBV7-6; clone size: few; D gene: -; CDR3 DNA: TGTGCCAGCAGCCCGAGTGGAGGGGTTGACGAGCAGTACTTC; CDR3 protein: CASSPSGGVDEQYF
J gene: TRBJ1-2; V gene: TRBV5-1; clone size: -; D gene: -; CDR3 DNA: TGCGCCAGCAGCTTGGACGCGACATTCCTCTATGGCTACACCTTC; CDR3 protein: CASSLDATFLYGYTF
J gene: TRBJ1-1; V gene: TRBV20-1; clone size: -; D gene: TRBD1; CDR3 DNA: TGCAGTGCTAGGGGGGACAGAAATTTGAACACTGAAGCTTTCTTT; CDR3 protein: CSARGDRNLNTEAFF
J gene: TRBJ1-6; V gene: TRBV10-3; clone size: -; D gene: -; CDR3 DNA: TGTGCCCCGGGCCGGGGGACGCCATATAATTCACCCCTCCACTTT; CDR3 protein: CAPGRGTPYNSPLHF
J gene: TRBJ2-1; V gene: TRBV29-1; clone size: many; D gene: -; CDR3 DNA: TGCAGCTACCGGGTGCTAACCTACAATGAGCAGTTCTTC; CDR3 protein: CSYRVLTYNEQFF
J gene: TRBJ2-3; V gene: TRBV5-1; clone size: few; D gene: TRBD2; CDR3 DNA: TGCGCCAGCAGCTACGGGGGGGCCACAGATACGCAGTATTTT; CDR3 protein: CASSYGGATDTQYF
J gene: TRBJ1-5; V gene: TRBV19; clone size: many; D gene: TRBD1; CDR3 DNA: TGTGCCAGTAGTATAGACAACCGGGACAGCCGGATACAGCCCCAGCATTTT; CDR3 protein: CASSIDNRDSRIQPQHF
J gene: TRBJ2-1; V gene: TRBV2; clone size: many; D gene: TRBD2; CDR3 DNA: TGTGCCAGCAGTGAAGATGGGACTAACAATGAGCAGTTCTTC; CDR3 protein: CASSEDGTNNEQFF
J gene: TRBJ1-1; V gene: TRBV7-8; clone size: many; D gene: -; CDR3 DNA: TGTGCCAGCAGCTCAATAACTGAAGCTTTCTTT; CDR3 protein: CASSSITEAFF
J gene: TRBJ1-3; V gene: TRBV16; clone size: many; D gene: TRBD1; CDR3 DNA: TGTGCCAGCACCACTCAACAGGGACAGCCGGGGGACACCATATATTTT; CDR3 protein: CASTTQQGQPGDTIYF
J gene: TRBJ1-2; V gene: TRBV13; clone size: many; D gene: TRBD1; CDR3 DNA: TGTGCCAGCAGCTTAATACAGGGGTTTAGTGGCTACACCTTC; CDR3 protein: CASSLIQGFSGYTF